This entry lists 24 T cell receptor beta chains sequenced from one sample in a study of cytomegalovirus exposure and HLA in healthy donors. Profiled with immunoSEQ multiplex PCR; TCRdb holds only in-frame clones, not every one. The sample records about 130,000 clones, approximately 92% being singletons. Source material: PBMCs. The source of these receptors is a woman between 18 and 29 years old in good health and CMV-seronegative.

This rearrangement joins TRBV29-1 to TRBJ2-7, with D unresolved. Germline CDR1 SQVTM, CDR2 ANQGSEA. The CDR3 runs 12 residues. V was shortened by 5 bases and J by 4 bases, with 12 bases between the two germline ends. The CDR3 reads CSVQAKQYEQYF. The CDR3 DNA reads as TGCAGCGTTCAGGCGAAACAATACGAGCAGTACTTC.

Only a few counts were recorded for this clone. The chain uses TRBV2 and TRBJ1-6; 7 bases line up with TRBD1. This CDR3 comprises 15 residues. J was trimmed by 6 bases and V by 4 bases; bases with no gene match: 6. Looked up from germline, CDR1 is SNHLY and CDR2 is FYNNEI. DNA for the CDR3: TGTGCCAGCAGTGGGATGGGACAGACTAATTCACCCCTCCACTTT. This codes for CASSGMGQTNSPLHF.

V usage is TRBV19 and J usage is TRBJ1-1, with 9 bases lining up with TRBD1. CDR1 and CDR2 from the germline V gene are LNHDA and SQIVND (reference sequence). This CDR3 is built from 14 residues. With 6 bases clipped from V and 3 bases from J, the junction kept 5 bases outside the gene matches. The CDR3 coding sequence is TGTGCCAGTAGAGAGGGACAGGGATACACTGAAGCTTTCTTT. Residues: CASREGQGYTEAFF.

The chain recombines TRBV5-8 with TRBJ2-2; 10 bases map to TRBD2. The germline CDR1 and CDR2 sequences are SGHTS and YDEGEE. With V trimmed by 1 base and J by 3 bases, 6 bases remained unmatched. The CDR3 runs 17 residues. The CDR3 loop reads CASSLTRTSGYTGELFF. The CDR3 DNA reads as TGTGCCAGCAGCTTGACCAGGACTAGCGGTTACACCGGGGAGCTGTTTTTT.

The chain carries TRBV4-1 and TRBJ1-2; D perhaps matches TRBD1 (6 bases). This CDR3 has 14 residues. Germline V CDR1 and CDR2: MGHRA, YSYEKL. V lost 1 base and J lost 4, with 10 bases in between. The CDR3 spells CASSQAGGFYGYTF. For the CDR3, the DNA is TGCGCCAGCAGCCAAGCGGGGGGCTTCTATGGCTACACCTTC.

This clone showed up just once. The chain is built from TRBV6-5 and TRBJ2-1; D is undetermined. This CDR3 contains 13 residues. Germline assignment: CDR1 MNHEY and CDR2 SVGAGI. V lost 0 bases to trimming and J lost 10 bases, with 10 bases between them. For the CDR3, the DNA is TGTGCCAGCAGTTACTCGATTACATCCGAGCAGTTCTTC. Translation gives CASSYSITSEQFF.

Regarding this clone: Other DNA sequences of this sample code for an identical CDR3. The rearrangement uses TRBV13 and TRBJ2-7; 7 nucleotides match TRBD2. Germline CDR1 is PRHDT and CDR2 is FYEKMQ (reference sequence). V was pared by 5 bases and J by 2 bases, with 15 bases of the junction left unmatched. CDR3 length: 17 residues. For the CDR3, the DNA is TGTGCCAGCAGCCCACTCGGAAGTAAGCGGGGACCCTACGAGCAGTACTTC. Encoded protein: CASSPLGSKRGPYEQYF. Drawing the rest from reference TRBV13 and TRBJ2-7, the complete variable domain is AAGVIQSPRHLIKEKRETATLKCYPIPRHDTVYWYQQGPGQDPQFLISFYEKMQSDKGSIPDRFSAQQFSDYHSELNMSSLELGDSALYFCASSPLGSKRGPYEQYFGPGTRLTVT.

This chain joins TRBV5-6 and TRBJ1-3; possibly TRBD1 for D (5 bases). This CDR3 is 16 amino acids long. Trimming left V 2 bases short and J 3 bases short, with 15 bases between. Per germline, CDR1 SGHDT and CDR2 YYEEEE. CDR3 in DNA: TGTGCCAGCAGCTTTTGGGGCAGTGGTATTGGAAACACCATATATTTT. Residues: CASSFWGSGIGNTIYF.

J is TRBJ1-1 and V is TRBV27, with D perhaps TRBD1 (5 bases). Trimming took 3 bases from V and 5 from J, leaving 10 bases between them. Germline CDR1 is MNHEY and CDR2 is SMNVEV (reference sequence). The length of the CDR3 is 13 residues. CDR3 nucleotide sequence: TGTGCCAGCAGTTTGGGCAGGGCTACTGAAGCTTTCTTT. It codes for CASSLGRATEAFF.

The chain combines TRBV19 with TRBJ2-2; D is possibly TRBD2 (6 bases). Trimming shortened V by 5 bases and J by 8 bases, and 18 bases separated the two germline ends. CDR1 LNHDA and CDR2 SQIVND come from the germline V gene (reference sequence). This CDR3 is built from 15 residues. CDR3 nucleotides: TGTGCCAGTAGTCCCCAGCGGGTCAATGAGGGGGAGCTGTTTTTT. Translation: CASSPQRVNEGELFF.

The rearrangement uses TRBV11-1 and TRBJ1-2; tentatively, D is TRBD1 (5 bases). The V end was cut by 4 bases, the J end by 3 bases, with 12 bases between. Germline V lookup: CDR1 SGHAT, CDR2 FQDESV (reference sequence). This CDR3 spans 14 amino acids. CDR3: CASSSSRDYYGYTF. CDR3 bases: TGTGCCAGCAGCTCCTCCAGGGATTACTATGGCTACACCTTC.

This chain joins TRBV7-9 and TRBJ2-5; D call uncertain. The CDR3 extends over 15 amino acids. CDR1 is SEHNR, CDR2 FQNEAQ, per germline (reference sequence). The ends were cut back, 5 bases at V and 2 bases at J, with 15 bases in the middle. DNA for the CDR3: TGTGCCAGCAGCCCCCGTGGCACAATACAAGAGACCCAGTACTTC. This translates into CASSPRGTIQETQYF. Full variable domain (outside the CDR3, taken from reference TRBV7-9 and TRBJ2-5): DTGVSQNPRHKITKRGQNVTFRCDPISEHNRLYWYRQTLGQGPEFLTYFQNEAQLEKSRLLSDRFSAERPKGSFSTLEIQRTEQGDSAMYLCASSPRGTIQETQYFGPGTRLLVL.

This clone was seen a few times. The rearrangement links TRBV29-1 to TRBJ2-5; D possibly corresponds to TRBD1 (5 bases). In germline, CDR1 is SQVTM, CDR2 ANQGSEA. The CDR3 consists of 11 residues. The ends were cut back, 3 bases at V and 7 bases at J, with 9 bases in the middle. CDR3 sequence reads: CSVDREMTQYF. CDR3 bases: TGCAGCGTTGACAGGGAAATGACCCAGTACTTC.

This clone was picked up one time. CDR3 in amino acids: CASAVEASLNEQFF. For the CDR3, the DNA is TGCGCCTCAGCAGTGGAGGCCAGTCTCAATGAGCAGTTCTTC. The J gene is TRBJ2-1, the V gene TRBV5-1, with a possible D match to TRBD2 (5 bases). Trimming stripped 10 bases from V and 6 bases from J, with 20 bases between. Germline loops: CDR1 SGHRS, CDR2 YFSETQ. The CDR3 runs to 14 residues.

The chain has TRBV19 and TRBJ1-1, with D perhaps TRBD1 (5 bases). The CDR3 consists of 18 residues. Germline CDR1 LNHDA, CDR2 SQIVND (reference sequence). Trimming removed 3 bases from V and 5 bases from J, with 25 bases in between. This CDR3 reads CASSIYSFRQGGGTEAFF. CDR3 in DNA: TGTGCCAGTAGTATCTACTCCTTCAGGCAGGGAGGTGGAACTGAAGCTTTCTTT.

The chain uses TRBV7-9 and TRBJ1-2, with TRBD1 identical over 8 bases. V trimming: 2 bases; J trimming: 8 bases; junction bases outside the gene matches: 4. The CDR3 consists of 13 residues. Germline V CDR1 and CDR2: SEHNR, FQNEAQ (reference sequence). DNA for the CDR3: TGTGCCAGCAGCTTACAGGGGGCACGGGGCTACACCTTC. Encoded protein: CASSLQGARGYTF. Variable domain in full (rest from reference TRBV7-9 and TRBJ1-2): DTGVSQNPRHKITKRGQNVTFRCDPISEHNRLYWYRQTLGQGPEFLTYFQNEAQLEKSRLLSDRFSAERPKGSFSTLEIQRTEQGDSAMYLCASSLQGARGYTFGSGTRLTVV.

The J gene is TRBJ1-5, the V gene TRBV23-1, with no clear D. TRBV23-1 is treated as an ORF (open reading frame) with a function not yet certain. The length of the CDR3 is 16 residues. Trimming took 1 base from V and 4 from J, leaving 14 bases between them. As DNA, the CDR3 is TGCGCCAGCAGTCAATGTTGCGACGGAGGAAATCAGCCCCAGCATTTT. Its protein product is CASSQCCDGGNQPQHF.

This clone is a singleton in its sample. The chain has TRBV28 and TRBJ2-2, with no clear D. Germline-derived CDR1 and CDR2 are MDHEN and SYDVKM. Trimming cost V 2 bases and J 0 bases, with 10 bases left between them. This CDR3 is 16 amino acids long. CDR3: CASSLMGQANTGELFF. CDR3 in DNA: TGTGCCAGCAGTTTAATGGGCCAGGCGAACACCGGGGAGCTGTTTTTT.

This clone was picked up one time. The chain joins TRBV4-2 to TRBJ2-7; TRBD2 agrees at 9 bases. Germline assignment: CDR1 LGHNA and CDR2 YNFKEQ. V lost 1 base and J lost 5; bases outside the gene matches: 6. This CDR3 has 15 residues. Here the CDR3 DNA reads TGTGCCAGCAGCCAAGGCGGCGGGGGGGGCAACGAGCAGTACTTC. Amino acid sequence: CASSQGGGGGNEQYF.

The rearrangement links TRBV19 to TRBJ1-1; TRBD1 aligns across 7 bases. There are 15 residues in the CDR3. V gave up 3 bases and J gave up 4 bases; unmatched junction bases: 8. CDR1 and CDR2 (germline): LNHDA, SQIVND (reference sequence). DNA of the CDR3: TGTGCCAGTAGTATCGCGACAGGGTGGACCACTGAAGCTTTCTTT. Amino acids: CASSIATGWTTEAFF.

This chain connects TRBV6-1 to TRBJ1-3, with 7 bases that match TRBD1. Germline CDR1 and CDR2: MNHNS and SASEGT. The V gene end was trimmed by 3 bases and the J gene end by 4 bases; junction bases not matched to a gene: 3. The CDR3 has 14 amino acids. The CDR3: CASSEQGVGNTIYF. DNA of the CDR3: TGTGCCAGCAGTGAGCAGGGGGTAGGAAACACCATATATTTT.

The V call is TRBV6-4, the J call TRBJ2-3; 11 positions match TRBD2. Losses at the gene ends were 4 bases for V and 6 bases for J; bases not matched to a gene: 9. The germline gives CDR1 MRHNA, CDR2 SNTAGT. This CDR3 contains 16 residues. The CDR3 sequence is CASSATSGGYADTQYF. The CDR3 nucleotides read TGTGCCAGCAGTGCAACTAGCGGGGGTTATGCGGATACGCAGTATTTT.

This chain joins TRBV7-9 and TRBJ1-2; D is perhaps TRBD1 (5 bases). Germline V gene data show CDR1 as SEHNR and CDR2 as FQNEAQ (reference sequence). V was shortened by 11 bases and J by 3 bases, with 34 bases between the two germline ends. This CDR3 comprises 19 residues. The CDR3 nucleotides are TGTGCCTTAATGGGTCCCGCCCAAAGGGTGGGCAGGGTAGACTATGGCTACACCTTC. Residues: CALMGPAQRVGRVDYGYTF. The whole variable domain, filled in from reference TRBV7-9 and TRBJ1-2, reads DTGVSQNPRHKITKRGQNVTFRCDPISEHNRLYWYRQTLGQGPEFLTYFQNEAQLEKSRLLSDRFSAERPKGSFSTLEIQRTEQGDSAMYLCALMGPAQRVGRVDYGYTFGSGTRLTVV.

The chain combines TRBV19 with TRBJ2-5; D gene unclear. The CDR3 has 14 residues. CDR1 LNHDA and CDR2 SQIVND come from the germline V gene (reference sequence). Trimming pared 3 bases from V and 4 bases from J, leaving 12 bases between. DNA for the CDR3: TGTGCCAGTAGTATTCGCCGTGGGCGAGAGACCCAGTACTTC. Translation gives CASSIRRGRETQYF.